This TCR beta chain was found in a study of regulatory T cells in long-lasting Graves disease. Time point of the sample: newly diagnosed GD, antithyroid drugs for less than 3 months. The TCR library was prepared using RNA isolated from PBMCs. Roughly 9.8 milliliters of peripheral blood went into EDTA tubes. CDR3-region Arm-PCR and iRepertoire HTBI primers produced the TCR beta libraries. TCRdb redid the calling of the multiplex PCR reads with MiXCR, one entry per CDR3 protein. The sample includes roughly 530,000 distinct CDR3 sequences, about 16% of them seen just once. The V gene's germline CDR1 is LGHNA and CDR2 YNFKEQ. V lost 4 bases to trimming and J lost 0 bases; unmatched junction nucleotides: 11. The CDR3 spans 18 residues. The same data also went into a second study, on T cells in Graves' hyperthyroidism and ophthalmopathy. As that study records: Blood held most thyroid clonotypes expanded above 0.001 frequency.

This TCR came from a woman aged 40-60 years with Graves disease. This sequence joins TRBV4-2 and TRBJ2-1; 8 nucleotides match TRBD2. This specimen was peripheral blood mononuclear cells (PBMCs), taken at new diagnosis, from a patient treated with antithyroid drugs. CDR3 region: CASSRELSGGSSYNEQFF. The CDR3 DNA is TGTGCCAGCAGCCGAGAACTCAGCGGGGGTAGCTCCTACAATGAGCAGTTCTTC.